This T cell receptor (beta chain) was found in a study of cytomegalovirus exposure and HLA in healthy donors. Study-wide results and limits: After further analysis at a later stage, some 15,000 TCR beta sequences were associated with HLA alleles at 0.05 false discovery rate. A missense DCLRE1C variant was associated with V- and J-gene trimming of TCR beta chains in a later analysis, and an independent cohort replicated the association. Later on, an analysis found that several of the most significant clusters appeared to be linked to common viral pathogens, which included parvovirus B19.

About this clone itself: Its antigen is undetermined.

Trimming took 5 bases from V and 2 from J, leaving 5 bases between them. The germline gives CDR1 SGHAT, CDR2 FQNNGV. This CDR3 comprises 12 residues. PCR primers comprised 60 Vbeta and 13 Jbeta primers. Generated by immunoSEQ multiplex PCR, the TCRdb table keeps only in-frame clones and is missing some. The profile shows about 98,000 clones, over 65% of them singletons. The clonotype comes from a male donor in good health and CMV-seronegative. The chain employs TRBV11-2 and TRBJ2-3; D ambiguous. The sequencing sample was made of PBMCs. The CDR3 DNA follows: TGTGCCAGCAGCCCCAACACAGATACGCAGTATTTT. Translated: CASSPNTDTQYF.